Listed below are T cell receptor beta chains from one sample, sequenced in a study of cytomegalovirus exposure and HLA in healthy donors. Assay: immunoSEQ multiplex PCR; the TCRdb copy retains only in-frame clones and omits some. The repertoire consists of around 63,000 clones, with more than 60% occurring once and the leading ten covering about 2.8%. Sequencing used PBMCs. The source is a woman aged 25 to 39 in good health and CMV-seronegative. CDR3s include the opening cysteine and the closing phenylalanine or tryptophan. The D gene is left open where the match is weak. A row's size may be missing; if present it is once, few, many or a size class.

v_gene,abundance,j_gene,len,d_gene,CDR3aa,CDR3nt
TRBV9,NA,TRBJ1-1,15,NA,CASSPRSGMNTEAFF,TGTGCCAGCAGCCCTCGGTCGGGTATGAACACTGAAGCTTTCTTT
TRBV7-9,NA,TRBJ1-2,15,TRBD1,CASSSWDRGDYGYTF,TGTGCCAGCAGCTCATGGGACAGGGGTGACTATGGCTACACCTTC
TRBV5-4,NA,TRBJ1-1,14,NA,CASSLSGENTEAFF,TGTGCCAGCAGCTTGTCAGGGGAGAACACTGAAGCTTTCTTT
TRBV5-6,NA,TRBJ1-5,12,TRBD1,CASSRGQQPQHF,TGTGCCAGCAGCAGGGGACAGCAGCCCCAGCATTTT
TRBV2,NA,TRBJ2-1,16,NA,CASSEARWPGDGEQFF,TGTGCCAGCAGTGAAGCGCGTTGGCCGGGGGATGGTGAGCAGTTCTTC
TRBV7-9,NA,TRBJ1-5,14,TRBD1,CASSSDRGKEPQHF,TGTGCCAGCAGCTCGGACAGGGGGAAGGAGCCCCAGCATTTT
TRBV7-2,NA,TRBJ1-6,15,NA,CASSLGGGINSPLHF,TGTGCCAGCAGCTTAGGGGGAGGGATTAATTCACCCCTCCACTTT
TRBV6-5,NA,TRBJ2-3,14,NA,CASTQLRSTDTQYF,TGTGCCAGCACCCAGTTGAGGAGCACAGATACGCAGTATTTT
TRBV27,NA,TRBJ1-6,16,TRBD1,CASMLTGSSYNSPLHF,TGTGCCAGCATGCTGACAGGGAGCTCCTATAATTCACCCCTCCACTTT
TRBV11-2,NA,TRBJ2-3,17,TRBD2,CASSPTSGSVSTDTQYF,TGTGCCAGCAGCCCGACTAGCGGGAGCGTTAGCACAGATACGCAGTATTTT
TRBV7-9,NA,TRBJ2-1,13,NA,CSSSLSSYNEQFF,TGTTCCAGCAGCCTGAGCTCCTACAATGAGCAGTTCTTC
TRBV5-4,NA,TRBJ2-3,16,TRBD2,CASSLEAGGHTDTQYF,TGTGCCAGCAGCTTGGAAGCGGGAGGACACACAGATACGCAGTATTTT
TRBV10-3,few,TRBJ2-3,15,TRBD2,CAISEGLAGGATQYF,TGTGCCATCAGTGAAGGACTAGCGGGGGGGGCTACGCAGTATTTT
TRBV15,NA,TRBJ1-2,15,TRBD1,CATSRDSDRGHGYTF,TGTGCCACCAGCAGAGATAGCGACAGGGGGCATGGCTACACCTTC
TRBV7-9,NA,TRBJ1-3,15,NA,CASSLSSLSGNTIYF,TGTGCCAGCAGCTTAAGTTCACTCTCTGGAAACACCATATATTTT
TRBV19,NA,TRBJ1-2,13,NA,CASSMGQIEGYTF,TGTGCCAGTAGTATGGGGCAGATTGAAGGCTACACCTTC
TRBV5-6,NA,TRBJ1-5,16,TRBD1,CASSQGGIRSNQPQHF,TGTGCCAGCAGCCAGGGGGGAATTCGTAGCAATCAGCCCCAGCATTTT
TRBV11-2,NA,TRBJ2-1,13,NA,CASSFRFYNEQFF,TGTGCCAGCAGCTTCAGATTTTACAATGAGCAGTTCTTC
TRBV11-2,NA,TRBJ2-5,15,TRBD1,CASSSNRGDQETQYF,TGTGCCAGCAGCTCGAACAGGGGGGACCAAGAGACCCAGTACTTC
TRBV19,NA,TRBJ1-5,13,NA,CASSTQGNQPQHF,TGTGCCAGTAGTACCCAGGGGAATCAGCCCCAGCATTTT
TRBV30,NA,TRBJ2-7,13,TRBD1,CAWSFRGPDEQYF,TGTGCCTGGAGTTTCAGGGGGCCGGACGAGCAGTACTTC
TRBV19,NA,TRBJ1-5,15,NA,CASSPVFGGNQPQHF,TGTGCCAGTAGTCCGGTCTTTGGAGGCAATCAGCCCCAGCATTTT
TRBV9,NA,TRBJ1-2,16,TRBD1,CASSVSGRGPDRGYTF,TGTGCCAGCAGCGTATCCGGCAGGGGGCCTGATCGAGGCTACACCTTC
TRBV7-9,few,TRBJ2-3,19,NA,CASSLVTLPFVFSTDTQYF,TGTGCCAGCAGCTTAGTGACACTTCCTTTCGTCTTTAGCACAGATACGCAGTATTTT
TRBV5-1,few,TRBJ1-3,15,NA,CASSLGGSSGNTIYF,TGCGCCAGCAGCTTGGGAGGGAGCTCTGGAAACACCATATATTTT
TRBV5-1,NA,TRBJ1-3,15,NA,CASSLGASSGNTIYF,TGCGCCAGCAGCTTGGGGGCCAGCTCTGGAAACACCATATATTTT
TRBV7-3,NA,TRBJ1-3,15,NA,CASSLNPGEGNTIYF,TGTGCCAGCAGCTTAAACCCAGGGGAAGGAAACACCATATATTTT
TRBV9,NA,TRBJ1-2,13,NA,CASSVSLSDGYTF,TGTGCCAGCAGCGTAAGTTTGTCGGATGGCTACACCTTC
TRBV19,NA,TRBJ1-4,15,NA,CASSIGLGAREKLFF,TGTGCCAGTAGTATTGGTTTAGGGGCGCGGGAAAAACTGTTTTTT